The present T cell receptor (beta chain) was sequenced within a study of blood T cell repertoires in COVID-19 (dated by TCRdb to the early 2020s). Background on the whole study: Samples from collaborators originated in the United States, Italy and Spain and spanned both the acute and convalescent phases of COVID-19. The material from the prospective study consisted of cDNA or gDNA derived from T cells, B-cell-depleted T cells, or PBMCs. Subjects who had been exposed to COVID-19, were actively infected with it, or had recovered from it provided the deeply sampled blood TCRbeta repertoires that made up the dataset. The repertoires were released in a freely available public database meant as a resource for research on the immune response to SARS-CoV-2. Samples were obtained from the ongoing ImmuneRACE study (first 160 participants) and from 1,200 or so subjects provided by 6 global collaborators. The sample metadata nearly always contained a de-identified subject ID, COVID-19 status, age in years and sex. Where available, HLA class I and class II types were taken from metadata supplied by the sample provider and were not determined by assay-based typing.

With respect to this clone: What antigen it recognizes has not been identified. Base qualities are not recorded, but no much larger clone differs from it by a single base.

Summary of the overall study and its limitations: Clinical and demographic metadata were provided uncurated, with the amount varying by source and participant.

There are 15 amino acids in the CDR3, from cysteine to phenylalanine inclusive. Just the 45-base CDR3 DNA is kept, in frame starting at base 1. The germline ends are 14 bases apart after V is trimmed by 0 bases and J by 8 bases. The germline V gene provides CDR1 SGHRS and CDR2 YFSETQ. TCRbeta CDR3 regions were amplified from genomic DNA by means of the immunoSEQ Assay, a bias-controlled multiplex PCR. Processing in the source paper ran as follows. Within the assay, amplification of reference gene primers was used to estimate how many nucleated cells each sample contained. To quantify the absolute abundance of each unique TCRbeta CDR3 rearrangement, sequence reads were collapsed and filtered. Productive Simpson clonality was computed per sample as the square root of Simpson's diversity index over productive rearrangements. TCRdb obtained this table from immuneACCESS and retained in-frame rearrangements with V and J assigned. These tables miss some clones; where compared with another copy, unresolved V genes account for less than half of the shortfall, and the remainder is unexplained. Clonal size and the V and J genes are those of that table, whereas D and trimming came from the DNA. Here the sample has approximately 240,000 clones; more than 60% occur a single time. The ten largest clones capture roughly 4% of the sample.

Each collaborating institution followed its own protocols to collect whole blood in K2EDTA tubes. Collaborator samples were shipped for TCRbeta analysis as frozen whole blood, isolated PBMCs, or DNA extracted from either sample type. Sequencing was done on a sample of peripheral blood. The receptor was derived from a woman between 40 and 50 years old with active or convalescent COVID-19. This chain joins TRBV5-1 to TRBJ1-4, with no confidently assigned D gene. The DNA sequence follows: TGCGCCAGCAGCTTGGGTGGCGGGGATATGGAAAAACTGTTTTTT. Its protein reads: CASSLGGGDMEKLFF.